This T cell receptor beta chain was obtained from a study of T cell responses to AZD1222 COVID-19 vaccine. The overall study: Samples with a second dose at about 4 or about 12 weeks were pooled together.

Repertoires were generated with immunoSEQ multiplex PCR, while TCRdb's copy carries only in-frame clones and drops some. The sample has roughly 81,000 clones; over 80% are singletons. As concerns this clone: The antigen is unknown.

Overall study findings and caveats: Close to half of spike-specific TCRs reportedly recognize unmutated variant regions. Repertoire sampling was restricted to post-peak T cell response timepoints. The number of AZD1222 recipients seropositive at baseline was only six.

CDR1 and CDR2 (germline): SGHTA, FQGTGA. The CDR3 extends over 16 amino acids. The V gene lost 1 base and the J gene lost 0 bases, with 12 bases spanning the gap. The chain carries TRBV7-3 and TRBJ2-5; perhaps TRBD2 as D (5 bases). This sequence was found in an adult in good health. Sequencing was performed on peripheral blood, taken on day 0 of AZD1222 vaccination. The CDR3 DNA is TGTGCCAGCAGCTTAAAAGGCAGGCGGGACCAAGAGACCCAGTACTTC. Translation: CASSLKGRRDQETQYF.